Shown below are 5 T cell receptor beta chains from a single sample sequenced in a study of regulatory T cells in long-lasting Graves disease. Described time point: persistent/refractory GD, antithyroid drugs over 5 years with positive TRAb. From RNA extracted from PBMCs, the TCR library was made. CDR3-region Arm-PCR and iRepertoire HTBI primers produced the TCR beta libraries. TCRdb reanalysed the multiplex PCR reads using MiXCR and keeps one entry per CDR3 protein. The sample records hundreds of thousands of distinct CDR3 sequences, about 32% being singletons. Material: peripheral blood mononuclear cells (PBMCs), obtained when the disease was refractory, from a patient treated with antithyroid drugs. The receptors were gathered from a female donor with Graves disease.

The chain links TRBV5-1 to TRBJ2-5; 13 bases are shared with TRBD2. The trim removed 4 bases at V and 2 bases at J, leaving 5 bases unmatched. The CDR3 contains 16 residues. Germline V gene data show CDR1 as SGHRS and CDR2 as YFSETQ. CDR3: CASSKGLAGVQETQYF. In DNA, the CDR3 is TGCGCCAGCAGCAAAGGACTAGCGGGAGTGCAAGAGACCCAGTACTTC. Together with reference TRBV5-1 and TRBJ2-5, the CDR3 gives the full variable domain: KAGVTQTPRYLIKTRGQQVTLSCSPISGHRSVSWYQQTPGQGLQFLFEYFSETQRNKGNFPGRFSGRQFSNSRSEMNVSTLELGDSALYLCASSKGLAGVQETQYFGPGTRLLVL.

The sample holds one count of this clonotype. Being one base from a much bigger clone, this may be a read error. V gene TRBV6-1 combines with J gene TRBJ2-7; D is perhaps TRBD1 (6 bases). The germline gives CDR1 MNHNS, CDR2 SASEGT. This CDR3 is 12 amino acids long. This chain's CDR3 is CAGRGGTYEQYF. The CDR3 DNA reads TGTGCCGGCAGGGGCGGTACCTACGAGCAGTACTTC.

With regard to this clonotype: A much larger clone differs from this one at a single base, so this may be a read error. The V call is TRBV11-2, the J call TRBJ2-4; D is ambiguous. Looked up from germline, CDR1 is SGHAT and CDR2 is FQNNGV. V dropped 1 base and J dropped 0 bases, with 7 bases sitting between them. The CDR3 is 15 residues long. CDR3 DNA: TGTGCCAGCAGCTTAGTTGCTGTAGCCAAAAACATTCAGTACTTC. Translated: CASSLVAVAKNIQYF.

CDR3 in DNA: TGTGCCTGCAACCAAAACAGGGGGCTCGAGACCCAGTACTTC. As protein: CACNQNRGLETQYF. The rearrangement links TRBV11-2 to TRBJ2-5; TRBD1 matches 9 bases. CDR3 length equals 14 residues. Germline V lookup: CDR1 SGHAT, CDR2 FQNNGV. V lost 11 bases and J lost 5; bases outside the gene matches: 12.

This clonotype showed up just a few times. This rearrangement joins TRBV7-2 to TRBJ2-7; D is perhaps TRBD2 (6 bases). The CDR3 has 14 amino acids. Trimming left V 5 bases short and J 3 bases short, with 14 bases between. From germline, CDR1 is SGHTA and CDR2 FQGNSA. CDR3 amino acids: CASSPRDLGYEQYF. CDR3 nucleotide sequence: TGTGCCAGCAGCCCCCGGGACTTGGGCTACGAGCAGTACTTC.